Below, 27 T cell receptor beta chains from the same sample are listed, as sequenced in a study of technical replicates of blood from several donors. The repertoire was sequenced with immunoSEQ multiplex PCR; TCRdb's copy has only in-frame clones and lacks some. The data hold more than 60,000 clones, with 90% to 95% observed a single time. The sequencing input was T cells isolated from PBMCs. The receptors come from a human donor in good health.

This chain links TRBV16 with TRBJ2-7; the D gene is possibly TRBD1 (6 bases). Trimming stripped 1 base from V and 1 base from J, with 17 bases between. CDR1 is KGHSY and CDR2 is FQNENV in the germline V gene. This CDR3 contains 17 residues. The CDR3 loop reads CASSQFSGTHISYEQYF. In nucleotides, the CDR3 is TGTGCCAGCAGCCAATTCTCCGGGACACACATTTCCTACGAGCAGTACTTC.

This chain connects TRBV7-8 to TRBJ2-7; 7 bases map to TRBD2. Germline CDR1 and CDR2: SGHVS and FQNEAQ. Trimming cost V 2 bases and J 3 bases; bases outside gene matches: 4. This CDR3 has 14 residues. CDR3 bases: TGTGCCAGCAGCTTACACGCTAGCGGCTACGAGCAGTACTTC. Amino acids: CASSLHASGYEQYF.

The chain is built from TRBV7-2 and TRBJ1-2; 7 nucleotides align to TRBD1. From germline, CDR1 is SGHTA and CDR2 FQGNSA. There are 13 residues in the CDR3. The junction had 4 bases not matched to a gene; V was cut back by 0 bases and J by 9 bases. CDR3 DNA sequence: TGTGCCAGCAGCTTAGCCCGGGACAGAAGCTACACCTTC. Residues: CASSLARDRSYTF.

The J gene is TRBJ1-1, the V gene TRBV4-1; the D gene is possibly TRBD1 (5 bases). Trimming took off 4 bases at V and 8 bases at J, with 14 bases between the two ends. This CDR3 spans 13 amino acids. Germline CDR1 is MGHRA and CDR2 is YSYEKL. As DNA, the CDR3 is TGCGCCAGCAGCCCACACCTGACAGTCGAAGCTTTCTTT. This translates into CASSPHLTVEAFF.

This CDR3 reads CASSQDPRAKGISYNEQFF. The CDR3 coding sequence is TGTGCCAGCAGCCAAGATCCCCGGGCCAAGGGGATATCCTACAATGAGCAGTTCTTC. The rearrangement links TRBV14 to TRBJ2-1; TRBD1 might be the D (5 bases). CDR1 SGHDN and CDR2 FVKESK come from the germline V gene. CDR3 length: 19 amino acids. The ends were cut back, 0 bases at V and 1 base at J, with 19 bases in the middle.

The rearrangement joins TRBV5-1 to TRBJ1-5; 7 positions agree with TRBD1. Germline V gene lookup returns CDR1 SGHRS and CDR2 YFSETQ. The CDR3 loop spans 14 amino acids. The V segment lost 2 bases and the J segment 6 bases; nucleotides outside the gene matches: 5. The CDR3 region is CASSFETGTQPQHF. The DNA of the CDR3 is TGCGCCAGCAGCTTCGAGACAGGGACTCAGCCCCAGCATTTT.

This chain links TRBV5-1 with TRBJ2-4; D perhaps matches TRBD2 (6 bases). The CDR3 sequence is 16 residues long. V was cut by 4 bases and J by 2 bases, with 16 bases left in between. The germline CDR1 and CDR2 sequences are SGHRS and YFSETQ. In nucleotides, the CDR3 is TGCGCCAGCAGCGCCCGACTAGAGGGACCCAAAAACATTCAGTACTTC. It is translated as CASSARLEGPKNIQYF.

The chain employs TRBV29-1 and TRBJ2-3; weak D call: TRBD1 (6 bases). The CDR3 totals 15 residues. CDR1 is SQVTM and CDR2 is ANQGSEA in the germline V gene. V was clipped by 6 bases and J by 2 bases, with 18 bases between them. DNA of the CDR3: TGCAGCGTCCCGTCAGGGGCAGACCCCACAGATACGCAGTATTTT. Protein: CSVPSGADPTDTQYF.

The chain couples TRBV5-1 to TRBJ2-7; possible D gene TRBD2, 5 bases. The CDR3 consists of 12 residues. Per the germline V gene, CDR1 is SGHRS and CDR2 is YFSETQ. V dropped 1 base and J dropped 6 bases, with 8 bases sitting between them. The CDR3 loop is CASSLTEGEQYF. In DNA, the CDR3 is TGCGCCAGCAGCTTGACAGAGGGCGAGCAGTACTTC.

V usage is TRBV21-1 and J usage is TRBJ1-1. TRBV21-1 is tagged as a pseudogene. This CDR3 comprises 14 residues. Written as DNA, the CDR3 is TGTGCCAGCAGCAAACCAACCCCACGCGCTGAAGCTTTCTTT. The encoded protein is CASSKPTPRAEAFF.

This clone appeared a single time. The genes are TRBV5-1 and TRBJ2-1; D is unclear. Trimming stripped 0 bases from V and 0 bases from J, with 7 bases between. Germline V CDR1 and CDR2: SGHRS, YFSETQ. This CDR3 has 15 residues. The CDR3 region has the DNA TGCGCCAGCAGCTTGGAAACGGTCTCCTACAATGAGCAGTTCTTC. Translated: CASSLETVSYNEQFF.

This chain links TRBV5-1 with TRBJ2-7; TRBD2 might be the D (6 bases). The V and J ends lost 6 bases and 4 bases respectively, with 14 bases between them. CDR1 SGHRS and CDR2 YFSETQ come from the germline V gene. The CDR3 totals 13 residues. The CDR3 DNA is TGCGCCAGCATAAGAAAGGAGGGGTACGAGCAGTACTTC. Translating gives CASIRKEGYEQYF.

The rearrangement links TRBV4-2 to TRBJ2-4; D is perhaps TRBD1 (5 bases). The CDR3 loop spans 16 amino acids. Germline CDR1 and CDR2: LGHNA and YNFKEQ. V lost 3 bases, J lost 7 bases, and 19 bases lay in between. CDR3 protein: CASSQWGPRESNIQYF. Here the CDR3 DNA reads TGTGCCAGCAGCCAGTGGGGTCCCAGGGAATCGAACATTCAGTACTTC.

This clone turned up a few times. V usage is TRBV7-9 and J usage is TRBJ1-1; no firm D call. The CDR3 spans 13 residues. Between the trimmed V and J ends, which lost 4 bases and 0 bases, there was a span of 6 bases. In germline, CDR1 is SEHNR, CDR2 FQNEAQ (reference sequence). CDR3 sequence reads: CASSYRVNTEAFF. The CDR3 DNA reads TGTGCCAGCAGCTACAGAGTGAACACTGAAGCTTTCTTT.

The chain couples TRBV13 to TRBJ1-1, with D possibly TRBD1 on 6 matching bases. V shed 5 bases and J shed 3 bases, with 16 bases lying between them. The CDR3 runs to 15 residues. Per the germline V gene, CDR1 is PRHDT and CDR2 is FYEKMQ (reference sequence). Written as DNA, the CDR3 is TGTGCCAGCAGCCAATACGTTACAGGGTACACTGAAGCTTTCTTT. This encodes CASSQYVTGYTEAFF.

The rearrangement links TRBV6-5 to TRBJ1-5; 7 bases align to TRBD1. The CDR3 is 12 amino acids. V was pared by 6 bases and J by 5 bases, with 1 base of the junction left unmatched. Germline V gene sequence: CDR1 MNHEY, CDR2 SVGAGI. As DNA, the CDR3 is TGTGCCAGCAGCGACAGGGATCAGCCCCAGCATTTT. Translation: CASSDRDQPQHF.

For the CDR3, the DNA is TGTGCCAGCAGCATCAACTACGAGCAGTACTTC. Translation: CASSINYEQYF. V gene TRBV2 combines with J gene TRBJ2-7; no clear D. Trimming removed 6 bases at V and 3 bases at J, with 6 bases between. Germline V CDR1 and CDR2: SNHLY, FYNNEI. The CDR3 runs to 11 residues.

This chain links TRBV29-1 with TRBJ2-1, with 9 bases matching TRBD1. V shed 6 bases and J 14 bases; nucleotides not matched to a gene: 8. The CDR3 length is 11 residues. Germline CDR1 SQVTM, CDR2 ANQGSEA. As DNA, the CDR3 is TGCAGCGTCGGAGGGGACAGGGAAGAGTTCTTC. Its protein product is CSVGGDREEFF.

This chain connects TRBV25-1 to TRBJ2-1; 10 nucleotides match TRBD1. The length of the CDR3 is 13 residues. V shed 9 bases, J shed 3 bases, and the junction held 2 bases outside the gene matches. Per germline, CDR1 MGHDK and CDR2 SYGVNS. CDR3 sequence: CASRDRGYNEQFF. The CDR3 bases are TGTGCCAGTCGGGACAGGGGCTACAATGAGCAGTTCTTC.

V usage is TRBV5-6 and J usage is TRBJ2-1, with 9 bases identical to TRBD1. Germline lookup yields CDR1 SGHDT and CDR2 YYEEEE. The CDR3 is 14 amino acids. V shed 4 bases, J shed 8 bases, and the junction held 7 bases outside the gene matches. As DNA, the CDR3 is TGTGCCAGCAGCCCATTTAACAGGGGGCATGAGCAGTTCTTC. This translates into CASSPFNRGHEQFF. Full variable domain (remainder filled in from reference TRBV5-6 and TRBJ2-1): DAGVTQSPTHLIKTRGQQVTLRCSPKSGHDTVSWYQQALGQGPQFIFQYYEEEERQRGNFPDRFSGHQFPNYSSELNVNALLLGDSALYLCASSPFNRGHEQFFGPGTRLTVL.

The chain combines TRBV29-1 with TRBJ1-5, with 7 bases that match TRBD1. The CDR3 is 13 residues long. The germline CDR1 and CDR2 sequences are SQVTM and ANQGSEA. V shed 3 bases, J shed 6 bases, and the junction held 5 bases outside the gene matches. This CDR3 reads CSVETGLGQPQHF. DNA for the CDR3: TGCAGCGTTGAGACAGGGCTGGGTCAGCCCCAGCATTTT.

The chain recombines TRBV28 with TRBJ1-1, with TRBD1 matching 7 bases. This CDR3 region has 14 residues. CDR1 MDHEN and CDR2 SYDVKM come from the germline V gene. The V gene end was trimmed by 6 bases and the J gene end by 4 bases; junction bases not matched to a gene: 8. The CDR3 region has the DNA TGTGCCAGCAGCTACCTAAAGGGGGCCACTGAAGCTTTCTTT. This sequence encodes CASSYLKGATEAFF.

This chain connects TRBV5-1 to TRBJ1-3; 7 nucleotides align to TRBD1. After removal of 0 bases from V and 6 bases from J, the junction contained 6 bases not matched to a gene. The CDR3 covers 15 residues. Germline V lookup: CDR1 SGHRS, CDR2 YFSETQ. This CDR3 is CASSLGDRVANTIYF. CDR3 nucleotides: TGCGCCAGCAGCTTGGGAGACAGGGTGGCAAACACCATATATTTT.

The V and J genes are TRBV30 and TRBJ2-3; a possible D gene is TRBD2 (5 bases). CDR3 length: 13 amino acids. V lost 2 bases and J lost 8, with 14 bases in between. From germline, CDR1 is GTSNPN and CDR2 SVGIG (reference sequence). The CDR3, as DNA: TGTGCCTGGAGTTCGCGGGCAGTCGGTACGCAGTATTTT. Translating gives CAWSSRAVGTQYF.

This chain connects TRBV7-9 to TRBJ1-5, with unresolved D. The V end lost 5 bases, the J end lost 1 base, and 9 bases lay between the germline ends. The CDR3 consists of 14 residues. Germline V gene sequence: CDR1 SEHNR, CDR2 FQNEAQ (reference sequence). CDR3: CASSPSTSNQPQHF. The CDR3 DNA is TGTGCCAGCAGCCCGTCGACAAGCAATCAGCCCCAGCATTTT.

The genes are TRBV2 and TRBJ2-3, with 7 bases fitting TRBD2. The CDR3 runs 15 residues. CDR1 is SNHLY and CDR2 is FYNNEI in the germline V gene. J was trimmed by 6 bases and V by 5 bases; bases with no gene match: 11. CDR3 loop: CASSLAVLSQDTQYF. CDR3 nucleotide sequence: TGTGCCAGCAGTCTAGCGGTGCTGTCTCAGGATACGCAGTATTTT.

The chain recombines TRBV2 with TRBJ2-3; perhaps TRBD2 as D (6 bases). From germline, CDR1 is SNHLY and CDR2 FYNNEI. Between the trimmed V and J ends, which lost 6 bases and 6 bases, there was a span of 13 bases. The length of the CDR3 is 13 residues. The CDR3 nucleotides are TGTGCCAGCAGGGGGACTGCGCTGGATACGCAGTATTTT. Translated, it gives CASRGTALDTQYF.